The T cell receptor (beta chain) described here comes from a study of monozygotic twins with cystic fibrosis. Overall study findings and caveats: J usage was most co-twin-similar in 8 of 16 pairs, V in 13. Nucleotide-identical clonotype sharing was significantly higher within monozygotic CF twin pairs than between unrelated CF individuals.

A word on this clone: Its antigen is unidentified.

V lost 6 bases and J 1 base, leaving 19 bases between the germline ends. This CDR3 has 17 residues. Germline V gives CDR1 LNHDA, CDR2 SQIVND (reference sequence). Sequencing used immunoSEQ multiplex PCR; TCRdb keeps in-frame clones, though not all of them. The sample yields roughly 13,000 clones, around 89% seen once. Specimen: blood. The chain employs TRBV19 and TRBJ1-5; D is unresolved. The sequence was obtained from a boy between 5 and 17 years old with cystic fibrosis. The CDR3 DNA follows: TGTGCCAGTAGCGTCGGAGCAGGAGGGATGAGCAATCAGCCCCAGCATTTT. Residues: CASSVGAGGMSNQPQHF.